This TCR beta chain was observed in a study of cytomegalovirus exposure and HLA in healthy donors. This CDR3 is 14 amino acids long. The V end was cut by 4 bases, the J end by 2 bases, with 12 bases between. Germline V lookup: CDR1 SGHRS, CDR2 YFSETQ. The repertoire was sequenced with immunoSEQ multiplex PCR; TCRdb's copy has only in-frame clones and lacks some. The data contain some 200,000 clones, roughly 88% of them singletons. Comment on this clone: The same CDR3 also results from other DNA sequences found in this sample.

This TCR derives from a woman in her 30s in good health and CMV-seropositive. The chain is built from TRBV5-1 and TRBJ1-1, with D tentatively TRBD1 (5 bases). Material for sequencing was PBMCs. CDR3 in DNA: TGCGCCAGCAGCCCCGACGGGGGAAACACTGAAGCTTTCTTT. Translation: CASSPDGGNTEAFF.